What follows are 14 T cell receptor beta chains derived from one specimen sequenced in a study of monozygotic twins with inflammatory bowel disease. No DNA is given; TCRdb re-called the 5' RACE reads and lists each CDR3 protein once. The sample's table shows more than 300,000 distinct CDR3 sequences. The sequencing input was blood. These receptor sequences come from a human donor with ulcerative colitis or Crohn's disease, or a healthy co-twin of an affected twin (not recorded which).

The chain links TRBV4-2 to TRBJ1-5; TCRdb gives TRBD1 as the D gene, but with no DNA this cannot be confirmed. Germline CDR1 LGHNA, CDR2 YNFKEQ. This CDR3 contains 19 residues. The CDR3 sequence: CASSQLSGTGVSGNQPQHF.

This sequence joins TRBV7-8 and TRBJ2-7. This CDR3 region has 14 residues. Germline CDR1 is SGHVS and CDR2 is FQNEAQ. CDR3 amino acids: CASSLRSRDYEQYF.

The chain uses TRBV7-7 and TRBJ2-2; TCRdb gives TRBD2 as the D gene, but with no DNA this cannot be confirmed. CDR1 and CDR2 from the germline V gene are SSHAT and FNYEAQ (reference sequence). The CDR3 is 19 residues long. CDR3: CASSPLTAGGAANTGELFF.

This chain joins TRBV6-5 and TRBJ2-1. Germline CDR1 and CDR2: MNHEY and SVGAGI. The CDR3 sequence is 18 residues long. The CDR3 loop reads CASSYSNLAKGSYNEQFF.

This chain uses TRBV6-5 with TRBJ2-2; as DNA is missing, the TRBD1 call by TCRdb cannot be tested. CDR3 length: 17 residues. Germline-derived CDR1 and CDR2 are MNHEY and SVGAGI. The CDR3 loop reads CASSYSERTANTGELFF.

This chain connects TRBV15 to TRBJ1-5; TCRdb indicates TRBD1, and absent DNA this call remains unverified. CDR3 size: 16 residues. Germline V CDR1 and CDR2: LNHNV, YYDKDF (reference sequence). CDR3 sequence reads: CATKKEPGIRNQPQHF.

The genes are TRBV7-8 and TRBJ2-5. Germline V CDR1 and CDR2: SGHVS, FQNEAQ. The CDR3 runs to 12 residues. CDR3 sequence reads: CASSHSRETQYF.

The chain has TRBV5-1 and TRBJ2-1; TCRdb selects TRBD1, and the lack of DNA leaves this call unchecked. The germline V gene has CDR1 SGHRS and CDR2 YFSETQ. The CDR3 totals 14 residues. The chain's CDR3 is CASSPDRVGNEQFF.

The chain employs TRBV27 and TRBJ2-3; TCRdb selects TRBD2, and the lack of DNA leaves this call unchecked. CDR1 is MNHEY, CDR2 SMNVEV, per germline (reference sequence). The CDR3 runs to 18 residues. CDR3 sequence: CASFAGLPFPTSTDTQYF.

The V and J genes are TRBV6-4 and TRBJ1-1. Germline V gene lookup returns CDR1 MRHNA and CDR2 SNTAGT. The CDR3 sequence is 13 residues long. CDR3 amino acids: CASSAEVNTEAFF.

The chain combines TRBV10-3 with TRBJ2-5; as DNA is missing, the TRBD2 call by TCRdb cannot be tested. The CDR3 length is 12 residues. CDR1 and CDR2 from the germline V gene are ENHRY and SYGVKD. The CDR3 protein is CAISNGEETQYF.

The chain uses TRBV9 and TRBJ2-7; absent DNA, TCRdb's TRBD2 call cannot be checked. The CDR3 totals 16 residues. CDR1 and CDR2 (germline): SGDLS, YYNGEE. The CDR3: CASSVVSGGPAYEQYF. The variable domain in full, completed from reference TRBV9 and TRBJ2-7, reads DSGVTQTPKHLITATGQRVTLRCSPRSGDLSVYWYQQSLDQGLQFLIQYYNGEERAKGNILERFSAQQFPDLHSELNLSSLELGDSALYFCASSVVSGGPAYEQYFGPGTRLTVT.

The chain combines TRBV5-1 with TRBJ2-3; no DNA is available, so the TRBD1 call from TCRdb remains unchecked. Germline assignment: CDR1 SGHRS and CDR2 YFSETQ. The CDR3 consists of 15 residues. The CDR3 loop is CASSLMGQGTDTQYF.

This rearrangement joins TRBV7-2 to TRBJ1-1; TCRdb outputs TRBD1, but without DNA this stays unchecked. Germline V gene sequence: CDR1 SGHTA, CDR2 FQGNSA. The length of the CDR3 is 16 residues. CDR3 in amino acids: CASSDPDRGTSTEAFF.